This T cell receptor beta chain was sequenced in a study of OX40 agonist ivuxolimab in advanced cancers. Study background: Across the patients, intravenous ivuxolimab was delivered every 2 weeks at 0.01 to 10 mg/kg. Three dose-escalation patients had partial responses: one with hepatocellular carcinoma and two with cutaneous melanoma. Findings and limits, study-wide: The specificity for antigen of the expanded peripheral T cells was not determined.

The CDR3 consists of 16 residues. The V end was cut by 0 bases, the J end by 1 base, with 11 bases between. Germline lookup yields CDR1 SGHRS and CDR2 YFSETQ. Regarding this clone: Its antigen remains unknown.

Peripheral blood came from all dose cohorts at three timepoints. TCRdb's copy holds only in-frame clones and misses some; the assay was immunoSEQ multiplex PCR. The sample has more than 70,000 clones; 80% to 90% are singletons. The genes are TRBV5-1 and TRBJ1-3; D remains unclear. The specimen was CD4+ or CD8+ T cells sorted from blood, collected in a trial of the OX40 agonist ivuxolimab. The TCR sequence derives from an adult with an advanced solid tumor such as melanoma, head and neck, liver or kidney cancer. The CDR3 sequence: CASSLVAGSSGNTIYF. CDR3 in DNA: TGCGCCAGCAGCTTGGTTGCAGGCAGTTCTGGAAACACCATATATTTT. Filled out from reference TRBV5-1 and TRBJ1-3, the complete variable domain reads KAGVTQTPRYLIKTRGQQVTLSCSPISGHRSVSWYQQTPGQGLQFLFEYFSETQRNKGNFPGRFSGRQFSNSRSEMNVSTLELGDSALYLCASSLVAGSSGNTIYFGEGSWLTVV.